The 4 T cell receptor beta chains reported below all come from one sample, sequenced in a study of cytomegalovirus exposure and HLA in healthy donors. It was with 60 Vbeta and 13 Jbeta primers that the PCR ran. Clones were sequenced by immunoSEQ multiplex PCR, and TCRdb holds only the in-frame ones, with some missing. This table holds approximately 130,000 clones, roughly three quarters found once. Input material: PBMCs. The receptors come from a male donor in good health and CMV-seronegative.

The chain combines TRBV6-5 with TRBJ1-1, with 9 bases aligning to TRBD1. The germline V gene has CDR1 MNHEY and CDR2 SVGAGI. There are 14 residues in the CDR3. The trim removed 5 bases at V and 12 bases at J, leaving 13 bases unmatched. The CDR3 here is CASSRKYRGPGTFF. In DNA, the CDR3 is TGTGCCAGCAGTCGAAAATACAGGGGGCCAGGGACTTTCTTT.

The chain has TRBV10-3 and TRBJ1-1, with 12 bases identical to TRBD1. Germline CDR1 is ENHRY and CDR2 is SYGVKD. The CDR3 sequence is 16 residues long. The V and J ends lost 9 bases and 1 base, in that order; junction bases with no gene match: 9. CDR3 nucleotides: TGTGCCATTTCGGGGACAGGGGGCAGTAGGAACACTGAAGCTTTCTTT. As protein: CAISGTGGSRNTEAFF.

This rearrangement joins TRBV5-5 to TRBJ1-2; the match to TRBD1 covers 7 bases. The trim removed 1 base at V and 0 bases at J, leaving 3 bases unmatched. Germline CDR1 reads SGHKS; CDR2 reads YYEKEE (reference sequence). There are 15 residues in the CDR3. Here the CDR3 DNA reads TGTGCCAGCAGCTTGCAGCAGGGGGCTAACTATGGCTACACCTTC. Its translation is CASSLQQGANYGYTF.

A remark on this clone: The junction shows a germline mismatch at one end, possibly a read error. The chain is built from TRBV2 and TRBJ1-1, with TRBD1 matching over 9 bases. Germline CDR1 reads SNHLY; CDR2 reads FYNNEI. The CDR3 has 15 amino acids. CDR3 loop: CASSEDTGGWTEAFF. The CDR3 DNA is TGTGCCAGCAGCGAAGATACAGGGGGCTGGACTGAAGCTTTCTTT.